A single sample is the source of the 5 T cell receptor beta chains below, sequenced in a study of vaccination and CD4 T cells after COVID-19. Researchers used the Oncomine TCR Beta short-read assay to sequence DNA from cultured CD4+ T cells. TCRdb re-called the PCR reads with MiXCR, one entry per CDR3 protein. The data hold about 5,000 distinct CDR3 sequences, with about half observed a single time. Their antigens remain unidentified. The treatment here: approximately 10-day PBMC culture with coronavirus spike peptide pools or control peptides (ViraFEST assay). Input material: CD4+ T cells from blood, cultured in vitro. Receptors were obtained from a human donor who had recovered from COVID-19.

Comment on this clonotype: Given the absence of the conserved phenylalanine or tryptophan at the CDR3 end, a read error is likely. The genes are TRBV6-1 and TRBJ2-7; TRBD1 aligns across 9 bases. Looked up from germline, CDR1 is MNHNS and CDR2 is SASEGT. This CDR3 spans 21 amino acids. After removal of 6 bases from V and 2 bases from J, the junction contained 26 bases not matched to a gene. For the CDR3, the DNA is TGTGCCAGCAGGCCCCTTGGCTCGAGGACAGGGGACCCGGGTGGGGCCTACGAGCAGTACTCC. This codes for CASRPLGSRTGDPGGAYEQYS.

The J gene is TRBJ2-3, the V gene TRBV2, with D possibly being TRBD1 (6 bases). The CDR3 contains 14 residues. V gave up 3 bases and J gave up 5 bases, with 12 bases separating them. CDR1 and CDR2 from the germline V gene are SNHLY and FYNNEI. Here the CDR3 DNA reads TGTGCCAGCAGTGATGGCAGGGACAAAGATACGCAGTATTTT. Its translation is CASSDGRDKDTQYF.

This clonotype is classed as hyperexpanded. The CDR3 bases are TGCAGTGCCTCATTAGGGGCTAGCGCGTACAATGAGCAGTTCTTC. Translation gives CSASLGASAYNEQFF. V usage is TRBV20-1 and J usage is TRBJ2-1, with D tentatively TRBD2 (6 bases). Germline V gene lookup returns CDR1 DFQATT and CDR2 SNEGSKA (reference sequence). Deletions cut 6 bases from V and 4 bases from J, with 19 bases between. The CDR3 is made up of 15 amino acids.

This clonotype is medium-sized in the sample. The chain's CDR3 is CASSLDRVASEQYF. The CDR3 bases are TGCGCCAGCAGCTTGGACAGGGTAGCGAGCGAGCAGTACTTC. The V and J genes are TRBV5-1 and TRBJ2-7; weak D call: TRBD1 (6 bases). V shed 0 bases and J shed 6 bases, with 13 bases lying between them. This CDR3 spans 14 amino acids. Per the germline V gene, CDR1 is SGHRS and CDR2 is YFSETQ.

This sequence joins TRBV20-1 and TRBJ1-1; D perhaps matches TRBD1 (5 bases). Germline CDR1 reads DFQATT; CDR2 reads SNEGSKA (reference sequence). Trimming cost V 0 bases and J 6 bases, with 17 bases left between them. This CDR3 comprises 15 residues. The CDR3 DNA is TGCAGTGCTAGAGATCGGAGGGGCCCTGACGCTGAAGCTTTCTTT. Residues: CSARDRRGPDAEAFF.